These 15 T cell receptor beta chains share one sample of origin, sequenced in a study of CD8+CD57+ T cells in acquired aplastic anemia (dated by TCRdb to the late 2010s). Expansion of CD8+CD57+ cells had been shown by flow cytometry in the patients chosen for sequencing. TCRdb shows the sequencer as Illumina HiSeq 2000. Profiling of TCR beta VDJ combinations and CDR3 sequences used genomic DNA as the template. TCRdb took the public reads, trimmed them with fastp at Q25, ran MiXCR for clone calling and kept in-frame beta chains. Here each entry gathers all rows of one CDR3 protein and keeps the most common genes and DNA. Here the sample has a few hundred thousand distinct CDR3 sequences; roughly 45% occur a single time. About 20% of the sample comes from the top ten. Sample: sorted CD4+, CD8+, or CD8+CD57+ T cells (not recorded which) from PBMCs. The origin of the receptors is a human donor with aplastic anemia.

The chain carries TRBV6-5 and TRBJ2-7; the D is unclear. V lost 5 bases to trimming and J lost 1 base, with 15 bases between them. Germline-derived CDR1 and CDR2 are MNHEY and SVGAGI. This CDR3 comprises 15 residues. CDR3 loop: CASSVSGAESYEQYF. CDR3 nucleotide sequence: TGTGCCAGCAGTGTTTCGGGTGCTGAATCCTACGAGCAGTACTTC.

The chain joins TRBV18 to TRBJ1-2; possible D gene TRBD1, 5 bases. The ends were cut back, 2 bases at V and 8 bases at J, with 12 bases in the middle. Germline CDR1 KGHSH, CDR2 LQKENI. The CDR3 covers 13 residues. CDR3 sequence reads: CASSPAAGRGYTF. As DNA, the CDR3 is TGTGCCAGCTCACCAGCGGCAGGGAGAGGCTACACCTTC.

CDR3 bases: TGCAGTGCCTACAGACAGGGCTACGAGCAGTACTTC. Residues: CSAYRQGYEQYF. The chain carries TRBV20-1 and TRBJ2-7; 7 nucleotides agree with TRBD1. V shed 6 bases, J shed 3 bases, and the junction held 5 bases outside the gene matches. This CDR3 is 12 amino acids long. Germline assignment: CDR1 DFQATT and CDR2 SNEGSKA (reference sequence).

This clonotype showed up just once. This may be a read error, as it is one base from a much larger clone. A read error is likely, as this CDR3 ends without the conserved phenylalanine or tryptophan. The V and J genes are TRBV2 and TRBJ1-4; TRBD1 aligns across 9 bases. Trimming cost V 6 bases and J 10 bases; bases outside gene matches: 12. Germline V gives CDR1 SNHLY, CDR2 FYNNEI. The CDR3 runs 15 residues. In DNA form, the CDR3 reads TGTGCCAGCAGCCAGGGACAGGGAAGAGTCGGAAAACTGTTTTCT. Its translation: CASSQGQGRVGKLFS.

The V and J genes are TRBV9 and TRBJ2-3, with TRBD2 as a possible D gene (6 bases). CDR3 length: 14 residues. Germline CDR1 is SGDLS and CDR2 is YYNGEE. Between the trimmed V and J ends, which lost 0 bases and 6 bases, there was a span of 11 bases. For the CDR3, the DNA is TGTGCCAGCAGCGTAGCGGGCGGGAAGGATACGCAGTATTTT. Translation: CASSVAGGKDTQYF.

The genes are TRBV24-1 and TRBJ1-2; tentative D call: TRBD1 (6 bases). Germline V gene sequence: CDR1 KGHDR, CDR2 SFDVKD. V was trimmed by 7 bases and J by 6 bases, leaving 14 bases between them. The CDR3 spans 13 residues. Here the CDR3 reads CATRGGAGNGYTF. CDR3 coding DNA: TGTGCCACCAGAGGGGGAGCGGGCAATGGCTACACCTTC.

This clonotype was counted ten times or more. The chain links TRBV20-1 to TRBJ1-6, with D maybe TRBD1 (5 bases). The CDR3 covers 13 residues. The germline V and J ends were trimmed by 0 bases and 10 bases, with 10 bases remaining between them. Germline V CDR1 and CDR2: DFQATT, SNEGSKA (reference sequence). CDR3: CSARDPGQSPLHF. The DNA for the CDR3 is TGCAGTGCTAGAGATCCGGGGCAGTCACCCCTCCACTTT.

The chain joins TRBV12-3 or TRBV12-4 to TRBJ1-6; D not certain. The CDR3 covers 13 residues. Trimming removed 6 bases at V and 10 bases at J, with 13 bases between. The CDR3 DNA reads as TGTGCCAGCAGCCCAGCCCTGCTCTCACCCCTCCACTTT. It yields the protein CASSPALLSPLHF.

In DNA form, the CDR3 reads TGTGCCAGTAGAAACAGGAACACTGAAGCTTTCTTT. It is translated as CASRNRNTEAFF. The V and J genes are TRBV19 and TRBJ1-1; D remains unclear. The CDR3 loop spans 12 amino acids. With 6 bases removed from V and 1 base from J, the gap between germline ends came to 6 bases. CDR1 is LNHDA and CDR2 is SQIVND in the germline V gene (reference sequence).

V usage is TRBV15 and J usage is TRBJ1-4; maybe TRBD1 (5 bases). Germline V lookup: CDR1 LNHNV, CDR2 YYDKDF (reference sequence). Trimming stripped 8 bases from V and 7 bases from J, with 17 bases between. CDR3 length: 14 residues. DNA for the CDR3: TGTGCCACCGATGGGGCCCAAAGGGGTGAAAAACTGTTTTTT. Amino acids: CATDGAQRGEKLFF.

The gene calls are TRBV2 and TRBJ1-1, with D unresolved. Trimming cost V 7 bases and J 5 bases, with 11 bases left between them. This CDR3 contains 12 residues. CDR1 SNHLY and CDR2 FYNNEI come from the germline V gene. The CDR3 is CASTSLATEAFF. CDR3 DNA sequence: TGTGCCAGCACCAGTTTGGCAACTGAAGCTTTCTTT.

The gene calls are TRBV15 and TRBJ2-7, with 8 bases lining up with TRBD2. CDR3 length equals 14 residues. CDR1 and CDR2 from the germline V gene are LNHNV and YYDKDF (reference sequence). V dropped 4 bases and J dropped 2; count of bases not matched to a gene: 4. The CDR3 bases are TGTGCCACCAGCAAGGCGGGAGGCCCCTACGAGCAGTACTTC. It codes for CATSKAGGPYEQYF. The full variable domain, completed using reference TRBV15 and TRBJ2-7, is DAMVIQNPRYQVTQFGKPVTLSCSQTLNHNVMYWYQQKSSQAPKLLFHYYDKDFNNEADTPDNFQSRRPNTSFCFLDIRSPGLGDTAMYLCATSKAGGPYEQYFGPGTRLTVT.

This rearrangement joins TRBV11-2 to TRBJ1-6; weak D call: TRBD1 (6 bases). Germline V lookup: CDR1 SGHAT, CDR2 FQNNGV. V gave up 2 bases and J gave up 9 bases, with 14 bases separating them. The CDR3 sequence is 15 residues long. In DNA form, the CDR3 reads TGTGCCAGCAGCTTATCTGGGACATTAGGTTCACCCCTCCACTTT. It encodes CASSLSGTLGSPLHF.

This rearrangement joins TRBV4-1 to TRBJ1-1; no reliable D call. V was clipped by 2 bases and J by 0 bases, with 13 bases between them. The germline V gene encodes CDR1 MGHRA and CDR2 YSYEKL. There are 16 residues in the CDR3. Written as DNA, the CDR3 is TGCGCCAGCAGCCAAAGGCTTCTGACCGTGAACACTGAAGCTTTCTTT. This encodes CASSQRLLTVNTEAFF.

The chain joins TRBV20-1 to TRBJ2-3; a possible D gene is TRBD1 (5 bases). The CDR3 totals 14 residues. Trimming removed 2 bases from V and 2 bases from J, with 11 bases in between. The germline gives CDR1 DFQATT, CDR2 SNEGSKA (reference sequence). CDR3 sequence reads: CSARRQDNTDTQYF. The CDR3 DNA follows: TGCAGTGCTAGAAGGCAGGACAACACAGATACGCAGTATTTT.